This note documents a single TCR beta chain sequence. The germline V gene encodes CDR1 SEHNR and CDR2 FQNEAQ (reference sequence). V lost 5 bases, J lost 1 base, and 15 bases lay in between. The CDR3 totals 15 residues. The sample belongs to a study of CD8+ T cells in alopecia areata. About the study: Treated patients took oral tofacitinib at 5 to 10 mg twice daily.

Sequencing templates came from extracted RNA that was reverse transcribed into cDNA. The method was immunoSEQ multiplex PCR; TCRdb's version includes in-frame clones alone and lacks a portion of them. This sample carries about 130,000 clones, about 49% of them seen once, and the ten largest clones take about 19%. Sequences were derived from CD8+ T cells sorted from blood, sampled at week 0. The TCR sequence derives from a human donor with alopecia areata. The V call is TRBV7-9, the J call TRBJ2-7; no definite D call. The CDR3 DNA reads TGTGCCAGCAGCGTTCCGGGCTCCGCATCCTACGAGCAGTACTTC. Translated, it gives CASSVPGSASYEQYF.